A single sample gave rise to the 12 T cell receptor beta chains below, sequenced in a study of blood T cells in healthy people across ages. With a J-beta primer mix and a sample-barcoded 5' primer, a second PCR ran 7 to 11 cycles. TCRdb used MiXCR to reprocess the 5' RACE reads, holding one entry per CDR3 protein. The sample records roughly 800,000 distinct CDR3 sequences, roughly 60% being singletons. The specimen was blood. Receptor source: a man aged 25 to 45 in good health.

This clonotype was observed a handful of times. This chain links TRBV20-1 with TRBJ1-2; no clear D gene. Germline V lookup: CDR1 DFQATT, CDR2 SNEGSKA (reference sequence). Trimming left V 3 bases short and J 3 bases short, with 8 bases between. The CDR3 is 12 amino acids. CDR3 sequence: CSASSGDYGYTF. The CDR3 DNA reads TGCAGTGCTAGCTCTGGGGACTATGGCTACACCTTC.

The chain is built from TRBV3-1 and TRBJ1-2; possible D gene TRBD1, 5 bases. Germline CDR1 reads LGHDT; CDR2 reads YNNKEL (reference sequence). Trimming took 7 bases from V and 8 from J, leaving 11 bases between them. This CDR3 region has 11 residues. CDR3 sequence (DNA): TGTGCCAGCAACCAGGGTGGCGGCTACACCTTC. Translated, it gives CASNQGGGYTF.

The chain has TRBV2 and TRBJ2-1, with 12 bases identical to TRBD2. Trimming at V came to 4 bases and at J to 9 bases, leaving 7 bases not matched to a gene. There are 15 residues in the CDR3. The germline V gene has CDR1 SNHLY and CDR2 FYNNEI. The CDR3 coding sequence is TGTGCCAGCAGTGCCCGACTAGCGGGAGCCAGTGAGCAGTTCTTC. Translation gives CASSARLAGASEQFF.

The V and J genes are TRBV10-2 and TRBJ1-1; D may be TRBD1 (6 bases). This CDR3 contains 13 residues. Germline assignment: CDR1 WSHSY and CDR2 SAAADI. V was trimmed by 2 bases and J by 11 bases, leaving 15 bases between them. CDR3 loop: CASSEIEQGTAFF. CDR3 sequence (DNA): TGCGCCAGCAGTGAGATCGAACAGGGTACGGCTTTCTTT.

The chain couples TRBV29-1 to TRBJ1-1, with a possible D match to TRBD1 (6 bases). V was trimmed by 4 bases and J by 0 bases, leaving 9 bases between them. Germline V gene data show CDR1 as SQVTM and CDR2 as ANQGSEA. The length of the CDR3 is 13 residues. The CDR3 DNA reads TGCAGCGTTGGAGGGGGTATGAACACTGAAGCTTTCTTT. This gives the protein CSVGGGMNTEAFF.

DNA for the CDR3: TGTGCCAGCAGCGGAGAGGGTCGGGGGGGCCGAGAGACCCAGTACTTC. The encoded protein is CASSGEGRGGRETQYF. The rearrangement joins TRBV7-2 to TRBJ2-5; TRBD2 matches at 8 bases. CDR1 SGHTA and CDR2 FQGNSA come from the germline V gene. The CDR3 has 16 amino acids. V was clipped by 5 bases and J by 4 bases; unmatched bases: 12.

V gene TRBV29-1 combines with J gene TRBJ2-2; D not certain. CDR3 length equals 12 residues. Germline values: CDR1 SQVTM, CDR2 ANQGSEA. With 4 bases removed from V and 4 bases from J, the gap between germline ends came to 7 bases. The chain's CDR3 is CSVGPATGELFF. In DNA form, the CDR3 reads TGCAGCGTTGGTCCTGCCACCGGGGAGCTGTTTTTT.

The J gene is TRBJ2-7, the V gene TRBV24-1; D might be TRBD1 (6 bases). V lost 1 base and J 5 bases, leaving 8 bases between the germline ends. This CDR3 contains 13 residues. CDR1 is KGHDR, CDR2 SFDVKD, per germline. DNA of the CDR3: TGTGCCACCAGTGATTTTACAGGGAACGAGCAGTACTTC. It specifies CATSDFTGNEQYF.

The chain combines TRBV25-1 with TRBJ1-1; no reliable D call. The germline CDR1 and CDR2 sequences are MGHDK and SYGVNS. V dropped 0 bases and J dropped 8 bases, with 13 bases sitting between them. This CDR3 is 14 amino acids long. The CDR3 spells CASSEYGERNEAFF. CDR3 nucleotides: TGTGCCAGCAGTGAATATGGCGAAAGGAACGAAGCTTTCTTT.

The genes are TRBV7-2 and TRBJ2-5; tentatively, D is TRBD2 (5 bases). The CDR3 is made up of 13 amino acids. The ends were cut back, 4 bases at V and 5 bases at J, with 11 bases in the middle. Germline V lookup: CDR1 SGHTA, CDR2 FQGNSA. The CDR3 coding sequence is TGTGCCAGCAGCTCCACGAGGGAGGAGACCCAGTACTTC. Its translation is CASSSTREETQYF.

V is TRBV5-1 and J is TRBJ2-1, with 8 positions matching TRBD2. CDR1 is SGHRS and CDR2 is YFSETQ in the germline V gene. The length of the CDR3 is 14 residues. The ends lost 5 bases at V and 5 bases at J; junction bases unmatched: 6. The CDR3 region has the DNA TGCGCCAGCAGAGCGGGAGTAGGGGACAATGAGCAGTTCTTC. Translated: CASRAGVGDNEQFF.

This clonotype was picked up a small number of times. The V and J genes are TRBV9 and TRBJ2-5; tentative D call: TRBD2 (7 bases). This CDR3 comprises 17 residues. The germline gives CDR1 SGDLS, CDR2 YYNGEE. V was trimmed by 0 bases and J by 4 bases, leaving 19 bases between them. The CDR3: CASSVGASGGGVETQYF. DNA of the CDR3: TGTGCCAGCAGCGTAGGGGCTAGCGGAGGGGGTGTAGAGACCCAGTACTTC.